This T cell receptor (beta chain) was observed in a study of shared clonotypes between healthy human individuals (dated by TCRdb to the early 2020s). The study in broad terms: A couple of women and three men aged 18 to 49 years were included in the cohort. Each donor's leukapheresis produced roughly between roughly 0.85 and 10 billion PBMCs. Different laboratories and diverse techniques were used to prepare libraries and sequence TCR repertoires, to increase sequencing depth and limit assay-specific biases. Per donor, three plates each were used for CD4 naive and CD4 memory, two for CD8 naive, and one for CD8 memory. To estimate repertoire size and how much clonotypes are shared between individuals, the study performed deep sequencing of blood TCR repertoires from five healthy adults.

As concerns this clone: Its target antigen remains unknown. Base qualities are not at hand, and no much larger clone is one base apart.

Overall study results and their limits: Rarefaction of sorted-subset datasets indicated incomplete sequencing despite the large sequencing depth. Compared with non-shared clonotypes, the clonotypes found in all four sorted-subset donors had higher generation probabilities. Pairwise subsampling led to the expectation that sequencing depth would affect the degree of clonotype sharing among donors. Naive subsets generally had larger estimated clonotype richness than memory subsets. Sampling was limited to blood, and TCR repertoires in tissue likely differ from TCR repertoires in blood. Sharing across a handful of donors was observed for 5% to 6.5% of naive CD4, over 3% of naive CD8, over 2% of memory CD4, and around 0.42% of memory CD8 clonotypes. The small number of donors limited the genetic and exposure-history diversity represented.

The CDR3, from cysteine to phenylalanine, totals 13 residues. Just CDR3 DNA is preserved here, 39 bases in frame from base 1. Trimming leaves V shorter by 5 bases and J shorter by 3 bases, with the junction holding 2 bases beyond the gene matches. The germline V gene supplies CDR1 MGHRA and CDR2 YSYEKL. CD8 naive samples were obtained by positive selection for CCR7 among CD45RO-negative cells, yielding a CD45RA+CCR7+ population from which TemRA cells were excluded. The donors were healthy, HIV-negative adults with no recently reported acute infections or vaccinations. Every donor was a Caucasian adult residing in Nashville, Tennessee, USA. After blood collection by leukapheresis, PBMCs were isolated using Ficoll-Histopaque density gradient centrifugation and then cryopreserved in the vapor phase of liquid nitrogen. Analytical flow cytometry was used to check the purity and quantity of every magnetically sorted T cell population. Each sorted fraction had its genomic DNA isolated and then quantified by UV absorbance on a Nanodrop 2000c.

TCR CDR3 regions were amplified from genomic DNA by multiplex PCR using the deep immunoSEQ assay. Genomic DNA extracted from each cell subset was distributed evenly over all wells of several immunoSEQ 96-well plates, and each plate served as one replicate. For sorted subsets, roughly 190 ng of genomic DNA, equivalent to some 30,000 T cell genomes, went into each replicate PCR. The purified libraries were quantified using a Qubit 3.0 fluorometer, sized with a Bioanalyzer 2100, and then quantified again using the KAPA Library Quantification kit. Every immunoSEQ 96-well plate was sequenced on a separate single-read 150-cycle Illumina NextSeq 550 flow cell. Processing in the source paper ran as follows. Because the immunoSEQ output held only junctional sequences and lacked quality scores, the filtering could not match the filtering applied to full-length reads. To assign V/J genes and CDR3, sequences were annotated using PyIR, a Python wrapper for IgBLAST v1.9, with IMGT germline references. Any read was removed if the V/J assignment was weak (E-value above 1e-6), the CDR3 was missing, or the read contained stop codons, out-of-frame junctions, or ambiguous translated residues. V3J clonotypes were defined by identical inferred V gene, J gene, and CDR3 amino acid sequence. Percentage overlap between repertoires was computed as shared unique clonotypes divided by the size of the smaller repertoire. Richness of each repertoire was evaluated using RTK rarefaction, the Chao1 estimator, and Recon v2.1 estimates of unobserved clonotypes. OLGA was used to compute generation probabilities for all TCRbeta clonotypes that the gDNA method yielded from a handful of donors. Not all clones reach the TCRdb copy of this immuneACCESS table, which keeps in-frame sequences only. Checked studies attribute under half of the gap to unresolved V genes and leave the rest unexplained. The V and J calls and the clone size are those of that table, but D and trimming were determined from the DNA. The sample table records about 590,000 clones; roughly 95% of these occur just once. The top ten clonotypes cover 0.095% to 0.12% of the sample.

Specimen: naive CD8+ T cells sorted from blood. According to the study, the label for this sample's cell subset or site signals: CD45RA+CCR7+. The chain couples TRBV4-1 to TRBJ2-7; TRBD1 matches 9 bases in the middle. The sequence was collected from a woman younger than 45 in good health. The encoded CDR3 is CASSLDRGYEQYF. The nucleotide sequence is TGCGCCAGCAGCTTGGACAGGGGCTACGAGCAGTACTTC.